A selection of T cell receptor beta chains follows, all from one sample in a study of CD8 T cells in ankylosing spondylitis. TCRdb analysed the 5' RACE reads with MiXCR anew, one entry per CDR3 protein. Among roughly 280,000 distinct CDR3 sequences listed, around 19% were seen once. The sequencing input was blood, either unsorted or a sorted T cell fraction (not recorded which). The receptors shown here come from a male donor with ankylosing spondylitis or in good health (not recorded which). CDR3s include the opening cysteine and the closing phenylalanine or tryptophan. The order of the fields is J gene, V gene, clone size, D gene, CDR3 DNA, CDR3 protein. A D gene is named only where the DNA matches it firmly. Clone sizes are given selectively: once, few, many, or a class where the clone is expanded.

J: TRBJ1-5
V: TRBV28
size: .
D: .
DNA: TGTGCCAGCAGTTTATATGGGGGCAGGGGAGGTTATCAGCCCCAGCATTTT
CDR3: CASSLYGGRGGYQPQHF

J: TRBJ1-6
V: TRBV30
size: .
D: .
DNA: TGTGCCTGTGGGACCGAGTATAATTCACCCCTCCACTTT
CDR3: CACGTEYNSPLHF

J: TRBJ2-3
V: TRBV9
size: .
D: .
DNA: TGTGCCAGCAGACGAAAAACCTACTTTTTCGGACGGAACACAGATACGCAGTATTTT
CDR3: CASRRKTYFFGRNTDTQYF

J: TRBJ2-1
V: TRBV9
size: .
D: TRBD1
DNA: TGTGCCAGCAGCGTTACGACCCAGGGGGCTCCCTCCTACAATGAGCAGTTCTTC
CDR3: CASSVTTQGAPSYNEQFF

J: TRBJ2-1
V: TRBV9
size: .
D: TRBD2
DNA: TGTGCCAGCAGCTACCCAATAGCGGGGGACCCCAATGAGCAGTTCTTC
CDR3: CASSYPIAGDPNEQFF

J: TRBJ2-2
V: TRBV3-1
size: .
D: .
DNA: TGTGCCAGCAGCCAACCGCGGGTGAACACCGGGGAGCTGTTTTTT
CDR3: CASSQPRVNTGELFF

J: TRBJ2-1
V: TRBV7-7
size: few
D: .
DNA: TGTGCTAGCAGCTTAGTGGCAGGGTTGGGTGAGCAGTTCTTC
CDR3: CASSLVAGLGEQFF

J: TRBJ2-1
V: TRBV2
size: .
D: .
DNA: TGTGCCAGCAACCCGGGACACAGCTCCTACAATGAGCAGTTCTTC
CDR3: CASNPGHSSYNEQFF

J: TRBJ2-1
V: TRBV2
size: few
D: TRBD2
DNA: TGTGCCAGCAACCGAAGGACTAGCGGGAACAATGAGCAGTTCTTC
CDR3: CASNRRTSGNNEQFF

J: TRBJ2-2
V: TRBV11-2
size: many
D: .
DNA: TGTGCCAGCAGACAAAGTGTGTGGGAGAACACCGGGGAGCTGTTTTTT
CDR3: CASRQSVWENTGELFF

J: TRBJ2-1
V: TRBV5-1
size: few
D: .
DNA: TGCGCCAGCAGCTTGGGAGGGCGGGAATCCTACAATGAGCAGTTCTTC
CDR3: CASSLGGRESYNEQFF

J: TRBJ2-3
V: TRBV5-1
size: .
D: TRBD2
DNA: TGCGCCAGCAGGGAGCTAGCGGGGGGCGGCGCAGATACGCAGTATTTT
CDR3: CASRELAGGGADTQYF

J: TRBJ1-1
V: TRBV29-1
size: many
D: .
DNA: TGCAGCGCCCACACGGGAACTGAAGCTTTCTTT
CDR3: CSAHTGTEAFF

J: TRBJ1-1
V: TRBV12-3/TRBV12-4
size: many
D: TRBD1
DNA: TGTGCCAGCAGTCATACAGGGGGCACTGAAGCTTTCTTT
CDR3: CASSHTGGTEAFF

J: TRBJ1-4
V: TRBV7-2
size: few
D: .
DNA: TGTGCCAGCAGCTTACAGGGAGGGTCTAATGAAAAACTGTTTTTT
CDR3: CASSLQGGSNEKLFF

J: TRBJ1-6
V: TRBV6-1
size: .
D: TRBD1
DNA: TGTGCCAGCACCGGACAGGGGGATAATTCACCCCTCCACTTT
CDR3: CASTGQGDNSPLHF

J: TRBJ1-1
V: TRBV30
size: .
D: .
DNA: TGTGCCGGCCGACCCCCGGGAGGCACTGAAGCTTTCTTT
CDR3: CAGRPPGGTEAFF

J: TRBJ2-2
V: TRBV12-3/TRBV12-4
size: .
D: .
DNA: TGTGCCAGCAGTTTGGGGGGGCCGGCGACCGGGGAGCTGTTTTTT
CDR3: CASSLGGPATGELFF

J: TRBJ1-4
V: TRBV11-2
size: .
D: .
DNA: TGTGCCAGCAGCCCCCTGACAGTCTATAATGAAAAACTGTTTTTT
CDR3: CASSPLTVYNEKLFF

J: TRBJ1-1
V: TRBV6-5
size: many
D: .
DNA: TGTGCCAGCAGTTACTCGCCGGGACCGCACACTGAAGCTTTCTTT
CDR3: CASSYSPGPHTEAFF

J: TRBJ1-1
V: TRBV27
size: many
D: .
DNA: TGTGCCAGCAAGCAGGACTCGAACACTGAAGCTTTCTTT
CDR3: CASKQDSNTEAFF

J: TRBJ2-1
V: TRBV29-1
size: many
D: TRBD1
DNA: TGCAGCGTTGTTCGGACAGGGGGCTACAATGAGCAGTTCTTC
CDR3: CSVVRTGGYNEQFF

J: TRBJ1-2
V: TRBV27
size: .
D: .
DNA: TGTGCCAGCAGGAAGGGGGTGAACTATGGCTACACCTTC
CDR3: CASRKGVNYGYTF

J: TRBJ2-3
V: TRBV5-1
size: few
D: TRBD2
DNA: TGCGCCAGCAGCCGGCTAGCGGGGACCTTCACAGATACGCAGTATTTT
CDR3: CASSRLAGTFTDTQYF

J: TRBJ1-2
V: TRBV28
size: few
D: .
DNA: TGTGCCAGCAGTGGGGGGGCGCTTGACTATGGCTACACCTTC
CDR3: CASSGGALDYGYTF

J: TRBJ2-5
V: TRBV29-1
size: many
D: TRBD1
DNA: TGCAGCACGACAGGGGCCGTCGAGACCCAGTACTTC
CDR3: CSTTGAVETQYF

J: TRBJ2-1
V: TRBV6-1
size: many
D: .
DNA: TGTGCCAGCAGTCGAACAAGGGGTAATGAGCAGTTCTTC
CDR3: CASSRTRGNEQFF

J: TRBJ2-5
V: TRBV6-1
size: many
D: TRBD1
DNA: TGTGCCAGCACCCCAGGGGGTGTTGAGACCCAGTACTTC
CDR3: CASTPGGVETQYF

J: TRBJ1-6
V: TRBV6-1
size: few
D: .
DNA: TGTGCCAGCAGTGAAATTCAATCCAGGGACTCACCCCTCCACTTT
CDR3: CASSEIQSRDSPLHF

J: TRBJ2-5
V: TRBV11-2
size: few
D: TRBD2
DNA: TGTGCCAGCAGCCGCTTGACTAGCGGGGGGTTGTACCAAGAGACCCAGTACTTC
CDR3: CASSRLTSGGLYQETQYF

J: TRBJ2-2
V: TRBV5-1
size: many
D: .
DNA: TGCGCCAGCAGCTTGGGCACAGGGTCGGGGCACACCGGGGAGCTGTTTTTT
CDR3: CASSLGTGSGHTGELFF

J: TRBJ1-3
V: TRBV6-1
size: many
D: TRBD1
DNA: TGTGCCAGCAGCAACAGGGGCTCTGGAAACACCATATATTTT
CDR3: CASSNRGSGNTIYF

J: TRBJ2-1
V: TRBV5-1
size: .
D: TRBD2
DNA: TGCGCCAGCAGCCAGTCCAATCTTCCCGGGACTAGCGGGGGTAGCGGGCAGTTCTTC
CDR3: CASSQSNLPGTSGGSGQFF

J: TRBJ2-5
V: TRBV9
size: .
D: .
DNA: TGTGCCAGCAGCTCCGGCCACTTCCAAGAGACCCAGTACTTC
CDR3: CASSSGHFQETQYF

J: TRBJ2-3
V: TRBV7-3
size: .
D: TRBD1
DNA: TGTGCCAGCAGCTTAGGGACAGGGGTGACAGATACGCAGTATTTT
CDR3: CASSLGTGVTDTQYF

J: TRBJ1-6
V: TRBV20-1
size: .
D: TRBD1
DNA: TGCAGTGCCACGGACAGGAGCTCCTATAATTCACCCCTCCACTTT
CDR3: CSATDRSSYNSPLHF

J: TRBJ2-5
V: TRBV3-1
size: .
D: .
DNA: TGTGCCAGCAGCCAAGATACGCTAGGAGAGACCCAGTACTTC
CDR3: CASSQDTLGETQYF

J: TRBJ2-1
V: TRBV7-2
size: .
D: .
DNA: TGTGCCAGCAGCTTATTTTCGTATCTTTACAATGAGCAGTTCTTC
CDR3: CASSLFSYLYNEQFF

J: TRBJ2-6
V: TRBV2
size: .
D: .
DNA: TGTGCCAGCAGAGCTGACGTAGTTCTTAGGGCCAACGTCCTGACTTTC
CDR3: CASRADVVLRANVLTF

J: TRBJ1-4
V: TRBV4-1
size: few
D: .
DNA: TGCGCCAGCAGCCAAGAAAAGGACGCAGCTAATGAAAAACTGTTTTTT
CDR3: CASSQEKDAANEKLFF

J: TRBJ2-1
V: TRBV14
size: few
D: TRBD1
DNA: TGTGCCAGCAGCCAAGTATCCTTGGACAGGCCATACAATGAGCAGTTCTTC
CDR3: CASSQVSLDRPYNEQFF

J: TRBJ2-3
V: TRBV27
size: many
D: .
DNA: TGTGCCAGCACCCTTCTGGGGGCCATAGGGGACCCCACAGATACGCAGTATTTT
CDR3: CASTLLGAIGDPTDTQYF

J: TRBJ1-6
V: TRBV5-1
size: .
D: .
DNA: TGCGCCAGCAGCTTATGGGGCGCGGATAATTCACCCCTCCACTTT
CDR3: CASSLWGADNSPLHF